This T cell receptor (beta chain) was found in a study of CD8 T cells in ankylosing spondylitis. This clonotype was counted many times. Its antigen is still unknown. 5'-RACE, quantitative and with molecular barcodes, yielded the TCR beta libraries. Each CDR3 protein is one row after TCRdb ran MiXCR on the 5' RACE reads. The sample holds about 240,000 distinct CDR3 sequences, approximately 9% seen once. The study, taken as a whole, reports: The disease-linked clones had a CD8+ phenotype and low blood frequencies. For ankylosing spondylitis blood, a TCR beta motif of 7 or 8 highly homologous variants appeared characteristic. Reports of some motif variants in reactive arthritis synovial fluid and blood predate this one.

V was clipped by 6 bases and J by 3 bases; unmatched bases: 11. The CDR3 runs to 15 residues. This chain links TRBV12-3 or TRBV12-4 with TRBJ2-7; 7 nucleotides agree with TRBD2. The TCR originated in a male donor with ankylosing spondylitis or in good health (not recorded which). Input material: blood, either unsorted or a sorted T cell fraction (not recorded which). The CDR3 region is CASSPRGGEGYEQYF. The CDR3 DNA reads TGTGCCAGCAGCCCTCGGGGAGGGGAAGGCTACGAGCAGTACTTC.